This T cell receptor (beta chain) derives from a study of regulatory T cells in long-lasting Graves disease. Study-level background: In persistent Graves' disease, antithyroid drugs had been taken for over 5 years and TSH receptor antibodies stayed positive. Study-level points and caveats: Among persistent patients, a larger number of public clonotypes were shared (over 2,500) than among newly diagnosed patients (under 1,000). Peripheral blood, not thyroid tissue, was the sole material studied.

Investigators prepared the TCR beta libraries by applying iRepertoire HTBI primers and Arm-PCR of CDR3 regions. TCRdb reprocessed the multiplex PCR reads via MiXCR and lists one record per CDR3 protein. The data contain 300,000 or so distinct CDR3 sequences, roughly a fifth of them singletons. A note on this clonotype: No antigen is known for it.

The V and J ends lost 5 bases and 7 bases respectively, with 17 bases between them. CDR3 length: 15 amino acids. Germline V gene data show CDR1 as KGHSH and CDR2 as LQKENI. The time point was: persistent/refractory GD, antithyroid drugs over 5 years with positive TRAb. PBMCs were the source of the RNA used for TCR sequencing. Each patient gave approximately 10 milliliters of EDTA-anticoagulated peripheral blood. The chain joins TRBV18 to TRBJ2-2; D ambiguous. The sample in question was peripheral blood mononuclear cells (PBMCs), obtained when the disease was refractory, from a patient treated with antithyroid drugs. The clonotype was recovered from a female donor with Graves disease. CDR3 nucleotide sequence: TGTGCCAGCTCAAAACGGGTCCAGTCAGGCGGGGAGCTGTTTTTT. This codes for CASSKRVQSGGELFF.